This TCR beta chain was captured by sequencing in a study of T cell responses to AZD1222 COVID-19 vaccine. Remarks on this clone: Antigen specificity is unknown.

Repertoires were generated with immunoSEQ multiplex PCR, while TCRdb's copy carries only in-frame clones and drops some. The table has about 200,000 clones, more than 85% seen once. There are 15 residues in the CDR3. Losses at the gene ends were 5 bases for V and 1 base for J; bases not matched to a gene: 7. Germline values: CDR1 SGHTA, CDR2 FQGNSA. General study results and limits: There were mostly white British donors and more females than males, and clonal diversity was possibly underestimated. Spike-specific TCR breadth and depth rose after two AZD1222 doses. All repertoire sampling was performed exclusively after the peak T cell response. The study found vaccine-associated CD4 TCRs spanning spike, dominant at 160-218 and 743-854.

The receptor was derived from an adult in good health. Sequencing was performed on peripheral blood, taken on day 0 of MenACWY control vaccination. This chain uses TRBV7-2 with TRBJ1-1, with 7 bases identical to TRBD1. The CDR3 region has the DNA TGTGCCAGCAGCCTAGGGGACAGAAGGAACACTGAAGCTTTCTTT. This encodes CASSLGDRRNTEAFF.